One T cell receptor beta chain is described in this entry. Original processing methods: Researchers report that nucleated cell counts were estimated from reference gene primer amplification. TCRdb keeps only in-frame clones here, not all; method: immunoSEQ multiplex PCR. V and J calls and clone size are copied from that table; D and trimming were computed from the DNA. The sample shows a few hundred thousand clones, approximately 80% of them seen only once. The data originate from a study of blood T cell repertoires in COVID-19. On the study more broadly: The samples span acute and convalescent COVID-19 from the United States, Italy and Spain.

CDR1 and CDR2 from the germline V gene are KGHSH and LQKENI. With V trimmed by 3 bases and J by 3 bases, 11 bases remained unmatched. The CDR3 contains 17 residues. All enrollees were about 18 to 100 years old and from approximately 25 US areas. Donors were grouped by their self-reported clinical history. The chain couples TRBV18 to TRBJ1-5; 7 positions agree with TRBD1. This clonotype originated in a young man with acute COVID-19. The sequencing input was PBMCs or T cells enriched from blood (not recorded which). In nucleotides, the CDR3 is TGTGCCAGCTCACCCGCGTCGGAGGGGGCCGACAATCAGCCCCAGCATTTT. Protein sequence: CASSPASEGADNQPQHF.